Presented here are 28 T cell receptor beta chains from one specimen sequenced in a study of response to subunit inactivated influenza vaccine. TCRdb redid the calling of the RT-PCR reads with MiXCR, one entry per CDR3 protein. The table lists approximately 310,000 distinct CDR3 sequences, just over 20% of them singletons, with about 10% in the top ten. Sample: PBMCs from blood, taken 21 months after vaccination. The receptors shown here come from a man aged 50-75 years who received an inactivated influenza vaccine.

The chain carries TRBV12-3 or TRBV12-4 and TRBJ2-3, with 7 bases fitting TRBD1. V shed 6 bases and J 0 bases; nucleotides not matched to a gene: 3. CDR3 length equals 14 residues. CDR3 residues: CASRTGLSTDTQYF. The CDR3 DNA reads TGTGCCAGCAGGACAGGGTTAAGCACAGATACGCAGTATTTT.

This clonotype appeared a few times. The chain combines TRBV10-3 with TRBJ2-7, with D uncertain. V lost 3 bases and J lost 2, with 5 bases in between. The CDR3 contains 12 residues. Germline V CDR1 and CDR2: ENHRY, SYGVKD. The CDR3 sequence: CAISDRPYEQYF. As DNA, the CDR3 is TGTGCCATCAGTGACAGGCCCTACGAGCAGTACTTC.

The chain couples TRBV20-1 to TRBJ1-3, with a weak D call TRBD1 (5 bases). CDR1 is DFQATT and CDR2 is SNEGSKA in the germline V gene (reference sequence). The germline V and J ends were trimmed by 1 base and 0 bases, with 10 bases remaining between them. The CDR3 extends over 15 amino acids. CDR3 loop: CSARGDGGSGNTIYF. In DNA form, the CDR3 reads TGCAGTGCTAGAGGGGACGGAGGCTCTGGAAACACCATATATTTT.

This clonotype has at least ten counts. This chain links TRBV28 with TRBJ1-6, with TRBD1 matching over 8 bases. The CDR3 consists of 14 residues. Germline V gene lookup returns CDR1 MDHEN and CDR2 SYDVKM. The junction had 5 bases not matched to a gene; V was cut back by 10 bases and J by 3 bases. DNA of the CDR3: TGTGCCATCCAAACAGGGGGCTATAATTCACCCCTCCACTTT. Translated, it gives CAIQTGGYNSPLHF.

The gene calls are TRBV20-1 and TRBJ1-2; D may be TRBD1 (5 bases). Deletions cut 1 base from V and 3 bases from J, with 9 bases between. Germline loops: CDR1 DFQATT, CDR2 SNEGSKA (reference sequence). The CDR3 is made up of 13 amino acids. In DNA, the CDR3 is TGCAGTGCTAGAGTAGGGACCGACTATGGCTACACCTTC. It codes for CSARVGTDYGYTF.

V is TRBV15 and J is TRBJ2-7, with D unclear. V lost 5 bases and J lost 0, with 11 bases in between. In germline, CDR1 is LNHNV, CDR2 YYDKDF (reference sequence). The CDR3 is 14 residues long. Here the CDR3 DNA reads TGTGCCACCAGCCTCTTAAAGAGCTCCTACGAGCAGTACTTC. Translated: CATSLLKSSYEQYF. The whole variable domain, remainder taken from reference TRBV15 and TRBJ2-7, is DAMVIQNPRYQVTQFGKPVTLSCSQTLNHNVMYWYQQKSSQAPKLLFHYYDKDFNNEADTPDNFQSRRPNTSFCFLDIRSPGLGDTAMYLCATSLLKSSYEQYFGPGTRLTVT.

This clonotype was counted only a few times. The chain combines TRBV18 with TRBJ1-3; possibly TRBD1 for D (6 bases). CDR1 KGHSH and CDR2 LQKENI come from the germline V gene. The CDR3 runs to 15 residues. V lost 2 bases, J lost 0 bases, and 8 bases lay in between. This CDR3 reads CASSPGQLSGNTIYF. The CDR3 DNA reads as TGTGCCAGCTCACCAGGACAGCTCTCTGGAAACACCATATATTTT.

J is TRBJ2-7 and V is TRBV20-1; 7 bases agree with TRBD1. Germline-derived CDR1 and CDR2 are DFQATT and SNEGSKA (reference sequence). V dropped 0 bases and J dropped 3; count of bases not matched to a gene: 5. CDR3 length equals 14 residues. DNA of the CDR3: TGCAGTGCTAGAGATCGGGACAGAAACTACGAGCAGTACTTC. Translating it yields CSARDRDRNYEQYF.

J is TRBJ2-5 and V is TRBV7-8, with D possibly being TRBD1 or TRBD2 (5 bases each). Between the trimmed V and J ends, which lost 2 bases and 5 bases, there was a span of 15 bases. The CDR3 length is 15 residues. The V gene's germline CDR1 is SGHVS and CDR2 FQNEAQ. In nucleotides, the CDR3 is TGTGCCAGCAGCTTACCTGGGGACCTATCCGAGACCCAGTACTTC. The encoded protein is CASSLPGDLSETQYF.

This clonotype was observed a few times. The chain recombines TRBV5-1 with TRBJ1-4; D is ambiguous. V shed 1 base and J shed 7 bases, with 11 bases lying between them. CDR1 and CDR2 (germline): SGHRS, YFSETQ. The CDR3 has 14 residues. CDR3 amino acids: CASSLRLGSEKLFF. As DNA, the CDR3 is TGCGCCAGCAGCTTGAGGTTGGGGAGTGAAAAACTGTTTTTT.

The chain joins TRBV5-6 to TRBJ1-4, with 8 bases that match TRBD1. Trimming at V came to 4 bases and at J to 10 bases, leaving 21 bases not matched to a gene. CDR3 length: 18 residues. Germline CDR1 is SGHDT and CDR2 is YYEEEE. CDR3 sequence (DNA): TGTGCCAGCAGCAACTACCTCGGACAGGGCGACAGACCGGGAAAACTGTTTTTT. Translation gives CASSNYLGQGDRPGKLFF.

Only a few counts were recorded for this clonotype. This rearrangement joins TRBV5-6 to TRBJ2-1, with D possibly called TRBD1 or TRBD2 (6 bases each). Germline lookup yields CDR1 SGHDT and CDR2 YYEEEE. Trimming removed 1 base at V and 10 bases at J, with 12 bases between. This CDR3 comprises 13 residues. The CDR3: CASSLWGAREQFF. The CDR3 DNA is TGTGCCAGCAGCTTGTGGGGGGCTCGAGAGCAGTTCTTC.

A few counts support this clonotype. The J gene is TRBJ2-6, the V gene TRBV27; D unresolved. The V gene lost 5 bases and the J gene lost 0 bases, with 14 bases spanning the gap. The germline V gene encodes CDR1 MNHEY and CDR2 SMNVEV (reference sequence). The CDR3 totals 17 residues. Written as DNA, the CDR3 is TGTGCCAGCAGTGACACGAAAGTCTTCTCTGGGGCCAACGTCCTGACTTTC. The encoded protein is CASSDTKVFSGANVLTF.

This clonotype appeared many times. The chain employs TRBV6-6 and TRBJ2-2; the D is unclear. V gave up 0 bases and J gave up 4 bases, with 0 bases separating them. This CDR3 is built from 12 residues. Per germline, CDR1 MNHNY and CDR2 SVGAGI (reference sequence). CDR3 sequence reads: CASSYSTGELFF. DNA of the CDR3: TGTGCCAGCAGTTACTCCACCGGGGAGCTGTTTTTT.

The chain combines TRBV19 with TRBJ1-5; TRBD1 is a possible D gene (6 bases). The CDR3 contains 15 residues. Germline V gives CDR1 LNHDA, CDR2 SQIVND (reference sequence). Trimming left V 3 bases short and J 9 bases short, with 18 bases between. The CDR3 DNA reads as TGTGCCAGTAGTATGGCCAGGGGACCCATCAGGCCCCAGCATTTT. Amino acid sequence: CASSMARGPIRPQHF.

A few counts support this clonotype. The CDR3: CASRPSRGGYTF. The CDR3 coding sequence is TGTGCCAGCAGGCCTAGCCGGGGTGGCTACACCTTC. V and J are TRBV7-9 and TRBJ1-2; D gene ambiguous. CDR1 is SEHNR and CDR2 is FQNEAQ in the germline V gene (reference sequence). The CDR3 extends over 12 amino acids. The V gene lost 6 bases and the J gene lost 7 bases, with 12 bases spanning the gap.

This clonotype came up many times. The V and J genes are TRBV29-1 and TRBJ1-1; tentative D call: TRBD1 (5 bases). Germline loops: CDR1 SQVTM, CDR2 ANQGSEA. Trimming stripped 4 bases from V and 10 bases from J, with 16 bases between. The CDR3 is 12 residues long. The CDR3 DNA follows: TGCAGCGTTGTAGGGGCGACCCATGGAGCTTTCTTT. Its translation is CSVVGATHGAFF.

This chain links TRBV7-2 with TRBJ2-6, with D maybe TRBD2 (5 bases). V was clipped by 4 bases and J by 0 bases, with 7 bases between them. Germline V gene sequence: CDR1 SGHTA, CDR2 FQGNSA. This CDR3 spans 15 amino acids. CDR3 loop: CASSYGNSGANVLTF. The CDR3 DNA is TGTGCCAGCAGCTACGGGAACTCTGGGGCCAACGTCCTGACTTTC.

The V gene is TRBV28, the J gene TRBJ2-7; 7 nucleotides match TRBD1. The germline gives CDR1 MDHEN, CDR2 SYDVKM. The J segment lost 3 bases and the V segment lost 3 bases, leaving 5 bases of the junction unmatched. The CDR3 loop spans 14 amino acids. The CDR3 region is CASSFGTGVYEQYF. In DNA form, the CDR3 reads TGTGCCAGCAGTTTTGGTACAGGGGTCTACGAGCAGTACTTC.

This clonotype has only a few counts. This chain links TRBV4-2 with TRBJ1-5, with unresolved D. The germline V gene has CDR1 LGHNA and CDR2 YNFKEQ. The CDR3 consists of 14 residues. The germline V and J ends were trimmed by 5 bases and 8 bases, with 16 bases remaining between them. The CDR3 DNA follows: TGTGCCAGCAGCACCAGAACCGACGAGAAGCCCCAGCATTTT. Translating gives CASSTRTDEKPQHF.

This clonotype was picked up a small number of times. The rearrangement joins TRBV6-6 to TRBJ1-2; a possible D gene is TRBD1 (6 bases). CDR1 is MNHNY, CDR2 SVGAGI, per germline (reference sequence). The ends were cut back, 7 bases at V and 7 bases at J, with 16 bases in the middle. This CDR3 has 13 amino acids. CDR3 sequence reads: CASNRDTSLGYTF. The CDR3 DNA reads as TGTGCCAGCAATCGGGACACTTCTCTTGGCTACACCTTC.

This chain links TRBV7-3 with TRBJ2-7, with TRBD2 matching 13 bases. The CDR3 is made up of 13 amino acids. After removal of 3 bases from V and 9 bases from J, the junction contained 2 bases not matched to a gene. The germline CDR1 and CDR2 sequences are SGHTA and FQGTGA. The CDR3 DNA reads TGTGCCAGCAGCTTCGGGACTAGCGGGGTGCAGTACTTC. Amino acid sequence: CASSFGTSGVQYF.

The rearrangement uses TRBV9 and TRBJ2-2; D not resolved. Germline-derived CDR1 and CDR2 are SGDLS and YYNGEE. Trimming stripped 4 bases from V and 8 bases from J, with 9 bases between. The CDR3 has 12 residues. The CDR3 DNA follows: TGTGCCAGCAGCCTGGTGCTTGGGGAGCTGTTTTTT. Protein product: CASSLVLGELFF.

This clonotype appeared a few times. The chain recombines TRBV9 with TRBJ2-5; TRBD1 might be the D (7 bases). Trimming cost V 4 bases and J 5 bases, with 18 bases left between them. This CDR3 is 15 amino acids long. Per the germline V gene, CDR1 is SGDLS and CDR2 is YYNGEE. The DNA of the CDR3 is TGTGCCAGCAGCCCAGGGGGGCTTTCCGGGGAGACCCAGTACTTC. Translating it yields CASSPGGLSGETQYF. The full variable domain, completed using reference TRBV9 and TRBJ2-5, is DSGVTQTPKHLITATGQRVTLRCSPRSGDLSVYWYQQSLDQGLQFLIQYYNGEERAKGNILERFSAQQFPDLHSELNLSSLELGDSALYFCASSPGGLSGETQYFGPGTRLLVL.

The rearrangement links TRBV11-2 to TRBJ2-7; 7 bases line up with TRBD1. The CDR3 totals 15 residues. Per the germline V gene, CDR1 is SGHAT and CDR2 is FQNNGV. The trim removed 5 bases at V and 3 bases at J, leaving 10 bases unmatched. CDR3: CASSTPRGRIYEQYF. CDR3 DNA: TGTGCCAGCAGCACCCCGAGGGGGCGCATCTACGAGCAGTACTTC.

This clonotype was seen more than once but under ten times. The rearrangement uses TRBV28 and TRBJ1-5; 8 bases are shared with TRBD1. This CDR3 is 14 amino acids long. The J segment lost 4 bases and the V segment lost 5 bases, leaving 4 bases of the junction unmatched. The germline V gene encodes CDR1 MDHEN and CDR2 SYDVKM. CDR3 in amino acids: CASSAWTGNQPQHF. The CDR3 DNA reads TGTGCCAGCAGTGCTTGGACAGGGAATCAGCCCCAGCATTTT.

This clonotype has at least ten counts. The V call is TRBV7-9, the J call TRBJ1-2; a weak D match, TRBD1 (5 bases). Germline V gene lookup returns CDR1 SEHNR and CDR2 FQNEAQ (reference sequence). Trimming stripped 2 bases from V and 7 bases from J, with 5 bases between. The CDR3 runs 11 residues. The CDR3, as DNA: TGTGCCAGCAGCTTACAGGGTGGCTACACCTTC. The encoded protein is CASSLQGGYTF.

This clonotype has at least ten counts. The chain uses TRBV7-2 and TRBJ2-3; 11 bases map to TRBD2. The CDR3 loop spans 15 amino acids. V gave up 4 bases and J gave up 0 bases; unmatched junction bases: 0. The germline gives CDR1 SGHTA, CDR2 FQGNSA. The DNA for the CDR3 is TGTGCCAGCAGCTGGACTAGCGGGAGCACAGATACGCAGTATTTT. This sequence encodes CASSWTSGSTDTQYF.